This record looks at one T cell receptor beta chain sequence and its context. Its antigen remains unidentified. This record belongs to a study of T cells after yellow fever vaccination. General study points: Across the CD4 and CD8 compartments, a small share of clonotypes was present in both. Weaker, the secondary response had a peak occurring faster, on day 5 versus 15. There was a possibility that FACS-sorted repertoires contained abundant clonotypes contaminating from the bulk population.

Per the germline V gene, CDR1 is SGHAT and CDR2 is FQNNGV. The CDR3 is 13 residues long. V lost 7 bases, J lost 6 bases, and 12 bases lay in between. 5'RACE template switching produced TCR cDNA carrying a universal primer site and UMIs. TCRdb redid the calling of the 5' RACE reads with MiXCR, one entry per CDR3 protein. Here the sample spans some 340,000 distinct CDR3 sequences, around 11% being singletons. The rearrangement joins TRBV11-2 to TRBJ2-2; D possibly corresponds to TRBD1 (7 bases). The sample here was CD4+ T cells sorted from PBMCs, taken 45 days after the yellow fever booster vaccination. The sequence was collected from a young man who received the YFV17D yellow fever vaccine. CDR3 sequence reads: CASKEGAAGELFF. The CDR3 DNA reads as TGTGCCAGCAAGGAGGGGGCGGCCGGGGAGCTGTTTTTT.